There are many counts of the clone carrying this T cell receptor beta chain. What it binds is not known. The sample is drawn from a study of human T cells and chemical hapten exposure. Study background: Enrolled patients were predominantly female and had alopecia areata, totalis or universalis.

The ends were cut back, 1 base at V and 7 bases at J, with 6 bases in the middle. This CDR3 comprises 12 residues. The germline V gene encodes CDR1 SGHRS and CDR2 YFSETQ. This sample's time point: pre-sensitization, week 0. Treatment noted: therapeutic diphenylcyclopropenone sensitization with weekly scalp DPC. TCRdb itself ran the RACE reads through MiXCR, one entry per CDR3 protein. There are about 270,000 distinct CDR3 sequences in the sample; 7.7% occur only once, and about 1.1% lies in the top ten. Study-wide results and limits: Controls had significantly fewer large CDR3 similarity clusters than were formed by expanded TCRs.

The J gene is TRBJ2-1, the V gene TRBV5-1; tentatively, D is TRBD2 (6 bases). The receptor was derived from a man younger than 30 with alopecia areata. Some clones in this sample may be carry-over from other donors' samples. The sequencing used whole blood, collected in connection with sensitization to the hapten diphenylcyclopropenone (DPC). The CDR3: CASSLSGNEQFF. The CDR3 nucleotides read TGCGCCAGCAGCTTGAGCGGGAATGAGCAGTTCTTC.